What follows describes a single T cell receptor (beta chain). Its antigen remains unidentified. One base away there is no much larger clone; base qualities are not given. The data originate from a study of CD4 T cells in relation to SARS-CoV-2 and coronaviruses (dated by TCRdb to about 2021). About the full investigation: In the ViraFEST assay, PBMCs were grown with antigen for around ten days, and TCR beta CDR3s were then sequenced to identify antigen-specific clonal expansions. An HIV-1 Nef peptide pool or a no-peptide culture served as the negative reference condition. HLA restriction was mapped for shared crossreactive spike epitopes using patient-derived lymphoblastoid cell lines. The study assessed, at the TCR clonotype level, memory CD4+ T cell crossreactivity between SARS-CoV-2 and common cold coronavirus spike proteins. The Adaptive Biotechnologies TCR-sequencing kit was used to sequence samples from three pre-COVID donors and the naive versus memory experiments, while other data came from Illumina-based sequencing. Expansion assays from other donors in the study were sequenced with a different, Illumina-based TCR-beta assay. What the authors observed across the whole study: Since the crossreactivity analysis centred on spike protein, crossreactivity against other viral proteins was not assessed. Small numbers of patients and of tested TCRs were a limitation of the study. Pre-pandemic and post-infection samples were not both contributed by any donor, so tracing of the source of pre-existing responses was limited. Compared with monoreactive clones, crossreactive clones had significantly weaker SARS-CoV-2-driven expansion, a result consistent with antigenic imprinting. Memory CD4+ clonotypes crossrecognizing SARS-CoV-2 and at least one common cold coronavirus spike were found in 60% to 75% of donors.

Library method: the immunoSEQ multiplex PCR assay. For the original study's pipeline: Preprocessing removed nonproductive sequences and CDR3s not starting with C, not ending with F or W, or shorter than 7 amino acids. The MANAFEST web app was used to call antigen-specific clonotypes on the basis of expansion compared with the reference and with other culture wells. A clone counted as positive if significantly expanded in 2 of 3 replicate wells versus the reference culture at FDR below 0.05. A further requirement for positive clones was significant expansion compared with all other tandem wells, along with an odds ratio above 5. CDR3 homology was quantified as pairwise Levenshtein distance, calculated with the stringdist R package after three terminal residues were trimmed from each end. This is the immuneACCESS table as TCRdb keeps it, with only in-frame sequences that have V and J called. A part of the clones is gone; compared with another copy, unresolved V genes explain less than half, and the rest is unexplained. V and J calls and clone size are those listed in that table; D and trimming were worked out from the DNA. This sample is represented by some 20,000 clones; around 80% of them were singletons. Of the sample, about 18% is held by the ten largest clones.

CD4+ T cells from unexposed donors were collected before the COVID-19 pandemic (2011-2018). The EasySep CD4+ T cell isolation kit was used to isolate CD4+ T cells once the cultures had run for ten to eleven days. Unexposed donor CD4+ T cells were tested for reactivity to SARS-CoV-2 S and N and four common cold coronavirus spike pools, as cell number allowed. Each well received two million PBMCs, cultured in IMDM supplemented with 5% human AB serum and about 10 IU/ml IL-2. Half of the culture medium was replaced with fresh IL-2-containing medium on days 3 and 7. In general, every peptide culture condition was set up in three replicate wells. The leukapheresis product used for the unexposed donors was purchased from a commercial source. Ficoll-Paque PLUS gradient centrifugation was used to isolate PBMCs from leukapheresis product or whole blood. PBMCs were either cryopreserved at -140 degrees C or used fresh in the expansion assay. The QIAamp Micro DNA Kit was used to extract genomic DNA from the CD4+ T cells.

This receptor was obtained from a human donor in good health. Sequencing was done on a sample of CD4+ T cells from PBMCs, cultured in vitro.

The CDR3 corresponds to CASSLGTIEQGTEAFF. The DNA sequence reads TGCGCCAGCAGCTTGGGGACCATCGAACAAGGCACTGAAGCTTTCTTT. Rearrangement joined TRBV5-1 to TRBJ1-1, with the D segment identity uncertain. The germline V gene encodes CDR1 SGHRS and CDR2 YFSETQ. Cut back by 0 bases and 4 bases, the V and J ends lie 16 bases apart. The CDR3 goes from the cysteine to the phenylalanine over 16 residues. Of the read, only the CDR3 DNA is kept; its 48 bases are in frame from base 1.